Listed below are T cell receptor beta chains from one sample, sequenced in a study of shared clonotypes between healthy human individuals. The protocol was immunoSEQ multiplex PCR, while the TCRdb copy is restricted to in-frame clones and leaves out a portion. The table includes over a million clones, approximately 97% detected once. Sequenced material: naive CD4+ T cells sorted from blood. The origin of the receptors is a man aged 25-40 years in good health. The CDR3 runs from the conserved cysteine through the conserved F or W. D genes are given only for firm matches. The listing skips clone size in some rows; elsewhere it reads once, few, many or a size class.

>TRBD1|.|TRBJ2-3|TRBV27
TGTGCCAGCAGTTTAAGTCGGGTTGGACAGGGGGCAAGAGATACGCAGTATTTT
CASSLSRVGQGARDTQYF
>.|.|TRBJ2-7|TRBV7-9
TGTGCCAGCAGCTTAGATACTCTTGGGGCCGTCGGCTACGAGCAGTACTTC
CASSLDTLGAVGYEQYF
>TRBD1|.|TRBJ2-6|TRBV28
TGTGCCAGCAGTTTTGGACAGGGCCGATCTTCTGGGGCCAACGTCCTGACTTTC
CASSFGQGRSSGANVLTF
>.|.|TRBJ2-7|TRBV5-1
TGCGCCAGCAGCTTGGATCCGTACTACGAGCAGTACTTC
CASSLDPYYEQYF
>.|.|TRBJ2-1|TRBV19
TGTGCCAGTAGTGCGGCGGCCTCCTACAATGAGCAGTTCTTC
CASSAAASYNEQFF
>.|.|TRBJ2-7|TRBV23-1
TGCGCCAGCAGTCAAATCGTCCGGGTGGGACCTCCCGGGACTCTCCCTGGCGAGCAGTACTTC
CASSQIVRVGPPGTLPGEQYF
>.|once|TRBJ1-5|TRBV15
TGTGCCACCAGGGGCACAGGAACCGGACAGCCCCAGCATTTT
CATRGTGTGQPQHF
>.|.|TRBJ2-7|TRBV27
TGTGCCAGCAGCCCACGACTTACCGAACTCTACGAGCAGTACTTC
CASSPRLTELYEQYF
>.|.|TRBJ1-3|TRBV5-1
TGCGCCAGCAGCTTGGGTCGGAAGAGCTCTGGAAACACCATATATTTT
CASSLGRKSSGNTIYF
>TRBD1|.|TRBJ2-7|TRBV7-9
TGTGCCAGCAGCTTCGAGAGGGGGCTTTACGAGCAGTACTTC
CASSFERGLYEQYF